The 32 T cell receptor beta chains below were found in one sample sequenced in a study of blood T cell repertoires in COVID-19. Using immunoSEQ multiplex PCR, the repertoire was profiled, and TCRdb retains in-frame clones only, with some absent. The table records approximately 220,000 clones, approximately 83% of them present only once. Specimen: peripheral blood. These TCRs come from a woman in her sixties with acute or convalescent COVID-19.

DNA for the CDR3: TGTGCCAGTAGTATAGGACAGGAGGCTGGGTTCTATGGCTACACCTTC. It specifies CASSIGQEAGFYGYTF. The V gene is TRBV19, the J gene TRBJ1-2; D is perhaps TRBD1 (6 bases). CDR3 size: 16 residues. V lost 1 base to trimming and J lost 4 bases, with 16 bases between them. Germline loops: CDR1 LNHDA, CDR2 SQIVND (reference sequence).

This clone appeared a few times. This CDR3 reads CASSSTGNSNQPQHF. In DNA form, the CDR3 reads TGTGCCAGCAGTTCAACAGGGAACAGCAATCAGCCCCAGCATTTT. The chain joins TRBV6-5 to TRBJ1-5; D is perhaps TRBD1 (6 bases). The CDR3 has 15 residues. Trimming left V 4 bases short and J 1 base short, with 11 bases between. Germline-derived CDR1 and CDR2 are MNHEY and SVGAGI.

V is TRBV7-2 and J is TRBJ2-7, with 7 bases aligning to TRBD2. This CDR3 contains 16 residues. Trimming removed 1 base from V and 0 bases from J; junction bases left unmatched: 6. The germline V gene has CDR1 SGHTA and CDR2 FQGNSA. DNA for the CDR3: TGTGCCAGCAGCTTAGGTCCTAGCGGCTTCTCCTACGAGCAGTACTTC. It yields the protein CASSLGPSGFSYEQYF.

J is TRBJ1-3 and V is TRBV5-1; 7 bases line up with TRBD1. Germline CDR1 and CDR2: SGHRS and YFSETQ. V lost 0 bases to trimming and J lost 3 bases; unmatched junction nucleotides: 3. CDR3 length equals 15 residues. DNA of the CDR3: TGCGCCAGCAGCTTGGCCGGGACAGATGGAAACACCATATATTTT. This sequence encodes CASSLAGTDGNTIYF.

This clone was counted between two and nine times. The CDR3 is CAISDVNSGNTIYF. The DNA of the CDR3 is TGTGCCATCAGTGATGTCAATTCTGGAAACACCATATATTTT. The gene calls are TRBV10-3 and TRBJ1-3; D not certain. The V gene lost 3 bases and the J gene lost 1 base, with 7 bases spanning the gap. Per germline, CDR1 ENHRY and CDR2 SYGVKD. The CDR3 extends over 14 amino acids.

The gene calls are TRBV5-1 and TRBJ2-1; possible D gene TRBD1, 5 bases. CDR1 and CDR2 from the germline V gene are SGHRS and YFSETQ. The V and J ends lost 0 bases and 7 bases respectively, with 14 bases between them. There are 15 residues in the CDR3. The CDR3 sequence: CASSLESLNRNEQFF. The CDR3 coding sequence is TGCGCCAGCAGCTTGGAGAGCCTAAACAGGAATGAGCAGTTCTTC. Full variable domain (remainder filled in from reference TRBV5-1 and TRBJ2-1): KAGVTQTPRYLIKTRGQQVTLSCSPISGHRSVSWYQQTPGQGLQFLFEYFSETQRNKGNFPGRFSGRQFSNSRSEMNVSTLELGDSALYLCASSLESLNRNEQFFGPGTRLTVL.

The chain employs TRBV7-8 and TRBJ1-1; no firm D call. Deletions cut 3 bases from V and 1 base from J, with 18 bases between. This CDR3 has 17 residues. The germline V gene encodes CDR1 SGHVS and CDR2 FQNEAQ. The CDR3 DNA follows: TGTGCCAGCAGCTTTGGTCGGTGGCTCGAGGCGAACACTGAAGCTTTCTTT. Translation: CASSFGRWLEANTEAFF.

The chain employs TRBV28 and TRBJ1-1; D unresolved. This CDR3 region has 13 residues. Germline CDR1 and CDR2: MDHEN and SYDVKM. V lost 6 bases and J lost 7, with 15 bases in between. CDR3 DNA: TGTGCCAGCAGCCGTAACAACCCGGGTGAAGCTTTCTTT. This encodes CASSRNNPGEAFF.

V usage is TRBV4-3 and J usage is TRBJ1-3; D unresolved. Trimming shortened V by 0 bases and J by 0 bases, and 9 bases separated the two germline ends. Germline V gene sequence: CDR1 LGHNA, CDR2 YSLEER. This CDR3 has 16 residues. DNA for the CDR3: TGCGCCAGCAGCCAAGATATGGCTGGCTCTGGAAACACCATATATTTT. It codes for CASSQDMAGSGNTIYF.

The V and J genes are TRBV5-4 and TRBJ2-7; D not resolved. The germline CDR1 and CDR2 sequences are SGHNT and YYREEE (reference sequence). V was trimmed by 4 bases and J by 2 bases, leaving 13 bases between them. The CDR3 consists of 14 residues. The CDR3 region is CASSRGSTPYEQYF. For the CDR3, the DNA is TGTGCCAGCAGCCGCGGATCCACACCCTACGAGCAGTACTTC.

The chain combines TRBV5-4 with TRBJ2-7; D might be TRBD1 (6 bases). Germline V gene lookup returns CDR1 SGHNT and CDR2 YYREEE (reference sequence). Trimming stripped 4 bases from V and 2 bases from J, with 19 bases between. The CDR3 runs 16 residues. The CDR3: CASSLASGARAYEQYF. The CDR3 region has the DNA TGTGCCAGCAGCCTAGCTTCAGGGGCCAGGGCCTACGAGCAGTACTTC.

The rearrangement links TRBV5-1 to TRBJ1-1, with TRBD1 matching over 11 bases. Trimming cost V 4 bases and J 0 bases; bases outside gene matches: 2. The CDR3 consists of 15 residues. Germline V gene data show CDR1 as SGHRS and CDR2 as YFSETQ. The CDR3 sequence is CASSGTGGMNTEAFF. The CDR3 region has the DNA TGCGCCAGCAGCGGGACAGGGGGAATGAACACTGAAGCTTTCTTT. Using reference TRBV5-1 and TRBJ1-1 for the parts outside the CDR3, the full variable domain is KAGVTQTPRYLIKTRGQQVTLSCSPISGHRSVSWYQQTPGQGLQFLFEYFSETQRNKGNFPGRFSGRQFSNSRSEMNVSTLELGDSALYLCASSGTGGMNTEAFFGQGTRLTVV.

The V call is TRBV19, the J call TRBJ1-1; TRBD1 matches 7 bases. J lost 1 base, V lost 8 bases, and 7 bases had no gene match. CDR1 and CDR2 (germline): LNHDA, SQIVND (reference sequence). The CDR3 runs to 14 residues. The chain's CDR3 is CASRVGGANTEAFF. The CDR3 coding sequence is TGTGCCAGTCGGGTAGGGGGCGCGAACACTGAAGCTTTCTTT.

This chain connects TRBV5-1 to TRBJ1-2; unclear D gene. V was shortened by 5 bases and J by 2 bases, with 22 bases between the two germline ends. Germline values: CDR1 SGHRS, CDR2 YFSETQ. The CDR3 is 17 residues long. The CDR3 sequence is CASRSHPSLELNYGYTF. CDR3 coding DNA: TGCGCCAGCAGGTCCCACCCTTCCTTGGAGTTGAACTATGGCTACACCTTC.

This chain connects TRBV3-1 (or the pseudogene TRBV3-2) to TRBJ1-2; no clear D. V lost 3 bases and J lost 10, with 21 bases in between. Germline CDR1 is LGHDT and CDR2 is YNNKEL (reference sequence). This CDR3 is built from 15 residues. The CDR3: CASSHHLRENRAYTF. The DNA of the CDR3 is TGTGCCAGCAGCCACCATTTGAGGGAGAACCGGGCCTACACCTTC.

This chain joins TRBV5-1 and TRBJ1-5; TRBD1 matches 9 bases. V shed 4 bases and J 5 bases; nucleotides not matched to a gene: 7. This CDR3 comprises 15 residues. CDR1 is SGHRS, CDR2 YFSETQ, per germline. The CDR3 protein is CASSPGTGRDQPQHF. DNA for the CDR3: TGCGCCAGCAGCCCGGGGACAGGGAGGGATCAGCCCCAGCATTTT.

The CDR3 DNA follows: TGTGCCAGCAGCCGTTCCTTTACGGGAGAGCAGTTCTTC. Its translation: CASSRSFTGEQFF. J is TRBJ2-1 and V is TRBV7-9; D possibly corresponds to TRBD2 (5 bases). Between the trimmed V and J ends, which lost 5 bases and 10 bases, there was a span of 15 bases. Germline V gene lookup returns CDR1 SEHNR and CDR2 FQNEAQ (reference sequence). The CDR3 has 13 amino acids.

The rearrangement links TRBV19 to TRBJ1-1; perhaps TRBD1 as D (6 bases). The CDR3 runs to 15 residues. The V gene's germline CDR1 is LNHDA and CDR2 SQIVND (reference sequence). V was shortened by 10 bases and J by 1 base, with 19 bases between the two germline ends. Written as DNA, the CDR3 is TGTGCCACCAGACAGGTCCCCCCTTCGAACACTGAAGCTTTCTTT. Translated, it gives CATRQVPPSNTEAFF.

This chain uses TRBV19 with TRBJ1-2; TRBD1 is a possible D gene (5 bases). The V gene's germline CDR1 is LNHDA and CDR2 SQIVND (reference sequence). Trimming cost V 4 bases and J 7 bases, with 25 bases left between them. This CDR3 is built from 17 residues. Here the CDR3 DNA reads TGTGCCAGTAGTACTTTTGCCCCGGGACGCGCCGGGAGTGGCTACACCTTC. Protein: CASSTFAPGRAGSGYTF.

This chain joins TRBV4-2 and TRBJ2-7; 8 bases agree with TRBD1. Germline CDR1 and CDR2: LGHNA and YNFKEQ. The CDR3 runs to 15 residues. Germline trimming cut 0 bases from V and 5 bases from J; bases unmatched to any gene: 6. Written as DNA, the CDR3 is TGTGCCAGCAGCCAAGATCGTTCAGGGGGCGACGAGCAGTACTTC. Its protein is CASSQDRSGGDEQYF.

This chain links TRBV9 with TRBJ2-3, with 8 nucleotides matching TRBD2. Germline V lookup: CDR1 SGDLS, CDR2 YYNGEE. The J segment lost 1 base and the V segment lost 1 base, leaving 5 bases of the junction unmatched. CDR3 length equals 16 residues. The CDR3 sequence: CASSVLAAGGTDTQYF. Here the CDR3 DNA reads TGTGCCAGCAGCGTATTAGCAGCGGGGGGCACAGATACGCAGTATTTT.

This clone has only a few counts. Other DNA sequences in this specimen translate into the identical CDR3. The V gene is TRBV5-1, the J gene TRBJ1-1; the D is unclear. Germline V gene lookup returns CDR1 SGHRS and CDR2 YFSETQ. Trimming removed 4 bases at V and 1 base at J, with 17 bases between. The CDR3 is made up of 16 amino acids. The CDR3: CASSPRPQTQNTEAFF. CDR3 DNA sequence: TGCGCCAGCAGCCCACGACCCCAGACTCAGAACACTGAAGCTTTCTTT.

The V gene is TRBV12-3 or TRBV12-4, the J gene TRBJ1-2, with 7 nucleotides matching TRBD1. The V gene end was trimmed by 5 bases and the J gene end by 10 bases; junction bases not matched to a gene: 4. The CDR3 spans 11 residues. The DNA of the CDR3 is TGTGCCAGCAGTGTCAGGGGGACCTACACCTTC. Its protein product is CASSVRGTYTF.

The chain uses TRBV18 and TRBJ1-5; D not resolved. V gave up 1 base and J gave up 3 bases, with 10 bases separating them. CDR1 and CDR2 from the germline V gene are KGHSH and LQKENI. The CDR3 has 15 amino acids. Here the CDR3 DNA reads TGTGCCAGCTCACCACAGGGAGGGAACAATCAGCCCCAGCATTTT. Its translation: CASSPQGGNNQPQHF.

The genes are TRBV4-2 and TRBJ1-2; D unclear. Looked up from germline, CDR1 is LGHNA and CDR2 is YNFKEQ. V shed 4 bases and J shed 3 bases, with 15 bases lying between them. This CDR3 has 15 amino acids. The CDR3 sequence: CASSPPLSSHYGYTF. The CDR3 DNA is TGTGCCAGCAGCCCCCCCCTCAGTTCCCACTATGGCTACACCTTC.

The chain combines TRBV4-1 with TRBJ1-2, with 8 bases fitting TRBD1. This CDR3 is built from 14 residues. The trim removed 4 bases at V and 4 bases at J, leaving 5 bases unmatched. CDR1 and CDR2 (germline): MGHRA, YSYEKL. Here the CDR3 reads CASSPGQGSYGYTF. The CDR3 DNA reads as TGCGCCAGCAGCCCCGGACAGGGCAGCTATGGCTACACCTTC.

Only one count was recorded for this clone. V usage is TRBV11-2 and J usage is TRBJ2-1; 8 nucleotides match TRBD2. CDR1 and CDR2 (germline): SGHAT, FQNNGV. V shed 1 base, J shed 6 bases, and the junction held 5 bases outside the gene matches. The CDR3 loop spans 15 amino acids. This CDR3 is CASSLGGTRTNEQFF. The CDR3 nucleotides read TGTGCCAGCAGCTTAGGAGGGACTAGAACCAATGAGCAGTTCTTC. The variable domain in full, with the rest retrieved from reference TRBV11-2 and TRBJ2-1, is EAGVAQSPRYKIIEKRQSVAFWCNPISGHATLYWYQQILGQGPKLLIQFQNNGVVDDSQLPKDRFSAERLKGVDSTLKIQPAKLEDSAVYLCASSLGGTRTNEQFFGPGTRLTVL.

To note about this clone: Within the sample, other DNA sequences also encode this same CDR3. The genes are TRBV12-3 or TRBV12-4 and TRBJ1-2, with D uncertain. Deletions cut 2 bases from V and 8 bases from J, with 12 bases between. This CDR3 has 13 amino acids. The CDR3 nucleotides are TGTGCCAGCAGTTTAACGGGAGGCAGAGGCTACACCTTC. It is translated as CASSLTGGRGYTF.

This sequence joins TRBV6-1 and TRBJ1-5; the D gene is possibly TRBD1 (6 bases). This CDR3 spans 14 amino acids. The germline V and J ends were trimmed by 2 bases and 5 bases, with 10 bases remaining between them. Germline loops: CDR1 MNHNS, CDR2 SASEGT. The CDR3 DNA reads TGTGCCAGCAGTGAATTGTCAGGGGATCAGCCCCAGCATTTT. This gives the protein CASSELSGDQPQHF.

The chain links TRBV5-5 to TRBJ1-2; no clear D gene. Trimming removed 3 bases at V and 4 bases at J, with 13 bases between. The CDR3 totals 14 residues. Germline lookup yields CDR1 SGHKS and CDR2 YYEKEE (reference sequence). CDR3: CASSSAPGSYGYTF. CDR3 nucleotide sequence: TGTGCCAGCAGCTCGGCCCCTGGGAGCTATGGCTACACCTTC.

The V gene is TRBV6-5, the J gene TRBJ2-7; 7 positions agree with TRBD2. The CDR3 consists of 14 residues. Germline V gene lookup returns CDR1 MNHEY and CDR2 SVGAGI. Germline trimming cut 8 bases from V and 3 bases from J; bases unmatched to any gene: 10. CDR3 bases: TGTGCCAGCGCGCTACCGGGGACTAACTACGAGCAGTACTTC. It encodes CASALPGTNYEQYF.

The chain has TRBV6-4 and TRBJ1-1, with D maybe TRBD1 (6 bases). CDR3 length: 15 amino acids. Germline CDR1 MRHNA, CDR2 SNTAGT. V was trimmed by 6 bases and J by 0 bases, leaving 14 bases between them. The CDR3 nucleotides read TGTGCCAGCAGCGGGACACTGGAAATGAACACTGAAGCTTTCTTT. Its protein product is CASSGTLEMNTEAFF.